This TCR beta chain is drawn from a study of T cell responses to AZD1222 COVID-19 vaccine. Study overall: Researchers grouped second doses given at about 4 or about 12 weeks into one pool. Study-level points and caveats: Following two doses of AZD1222, Spike-specific TCR breadth and depth rose. The study sampled repertoires only after the peak T cell response. Reportedly, nearly half the spike-specific TCRs target unmutated variant regions.

This CDR3 is built from 15 residues. Trimming left V 1 base short and J 10 bases short, with 17 bases between. Germline V CDR1 and CDR2: MRHNA, SNTAGT. In the case of this clone: What it binds is unknown.

The data were produced by immunoSEQ multiplex PCR, yet TCRdb's version contains in-frame clones alone and is incomplete. The repertoire holds roughly 110,000 clones, around 87% seen once, with roughly 12% in the top ten. The TCR sequence derives from an adult in good health. The sequences come from peripheral blood, collected on day 0 of AZD1222 vaccination. This rearrangement joins TRBV6-4 to TRBJ2-1; D is undetermined. The CDR3 here is CASSDLGSPGQEQFF. The CDR3 DNA sequence: TGTGCCAGCAGTGACTTAGGGTCGCCCGGTCAGGAGCAGTTCTTC.